This TCR beta chain was found in a study of a mutant IDH1 vaccine in newly diagnosed glioma. Study summary: Prior therapy was radiotherapy, temozolomide, or both; most received both.

The CDR3 is 13 amino acids. The germline gives CDR1 LNHDA, CDR2 SQIVND (reference sequence). V was trimmed by 3 bases and J by 8 bases, leaving 13 bases between them. The study's findings and limits: No link was apparently found between pseudoprogression and changes in top peripheral T cell clonotypes.

Points on this clone: Its specificity is not known.

Profiling relied on immunoSEQ multiplex PCR, and the TCRdb table lists in-frame clones only, not all of them. This sample has about 67,000 clones; approximately 82% occur once, and the top ten carry 4.6%. Time point defined: baseline, week 1 (first vaccination visit). The sample's treatment: pre-vaccination baseline after standard-of-care therapy. The sequenced sample was peripheral blood mononuclear cells (PBMCs), obtained from a glioma patient treated with radiotherapy, temozolomide or both. This TCR was recovered from a woman under 30 with glioma. Some clones in this sample may be carry-over from other donors' samples. The chain is built from TRBV19 and TRBJ1-2; D gene ambiguous. Written as DNA, the CDR3 is TGTGCCAGTAGTATTCTTCAAGGGCTGGGCTACACCTTC. Its translation is CASSILQGLGYTF.